The 30 T cell receptor beta chains below all came from one sample that was sequenced in a study of blood T cell repertoires in COVID-19. Sequencing used immunoSEQ multiplex PCR; TCRdb keeps in-frame clones, though not all of them. The table has over 150,000 clones, over 80% seen once; the top ten hold roughly 2.9%. The sample consisted of peripheral blood. The origin of the receptors is a woman between 55 and 75 years old with acute or convalescent COVID-19.

The chain is built from TRBV10-1 and TRBJ1-5; D remains unclear. The CDR3 is 14 amino acids. Germline loops: CDR1 WNHNN, CDR2 SYGVQD (reference sequence). The germline V and J ends were trimmed by 1 base and 5 bases, with 9 bases remaining between them. In DNA, the CDR3 is TGCGCCAGCAGTGAGTTTGCTACGGATCAGCCCCAGCATTTT. Translated: CASSEFATDQPQHF.

Only a few counts were recorded for this clone. The V call is TRBV5-6, the J call TRBJ1-1, with TRBD1 as a possible D gene (5 bases). The CDR3 spans 15 residues. Trimming took 4 bases from V and 1 from J, leaving 14 bases between them. The V gene's germline CDR1 is SGHDT and CDR2 YYEEEE. CDR3 coding DNA: TGTGCCAGCAGCGTAGCGGGACTCCCGAACACTGAAGCTTTCTTT. Protein: CASSVAGLPNTEAFF.

This chain uses TRBV6-5 with TRBJ2-5; the D gene is possibly TRBD1 (5 bases). Germline CDR1 MNHEY, CDR2 SVGAGI. Trimming stripped 2 bases from V and 3 bases from J, with 10 bases between. This CDR3 comprises 14 residues. CDR3 amino acids: CASSYGSGKETQYF. The CDR3 nucleotides are TGTGCCAGCAGTTACGGGTCAGGGAAAGAGACCCAGTACTTC.

The genes are TRBV7-3 and TRBJ2-1; 7 bases line up with TRBD1. The CDR3 loop spans 14 amino acids. CDR1 is SGHTA, CDR2 FQGTGA, per germline. Trimming took 5 bases from V and 5 from J; bases not matched to a gene: 6. As DNA, the CDR3 is TGTGCCAGCAGCCCCTCGGACAGGCACAATGAGCAGTTCTTC. It translates to CASSPSDRHNEQFF.

This clone was detected only a few times. V and J are TRBV5-1 and TRBJ1-5, with D uncertain. Germline V gives CDR1 SGHRS, CDR2 YFSETQ. CDR3 length: 14 amino acids. The V gene lost 2 bases and the J gene lost 4 bases, with 10 bases spanning the gap. CDR3 sequence: CASSFEGGNQPQHF. CDR3 nucleotide sequence: TGCGCCAGCAGCTTCGAGGGAGGAAATCAGCCCCAGCATTTT.

J is TRBJ2-3 and V is TRBV11-1; 9 bases line up with TRBD2. This CDR3 has 16 amino acids. Trimming removed 4 bases from V and 2 bases from J; junction bases left unmatched: 7. CDR1 is SGHAT and CDR2 is FQDESV in the germline V gene (reference sequence). The CDR3 is CASSSVSGGNTDTQYF. CDR3 DNA sequence: TGTGCCAGCAGCTCTGTCAGCGGGGGGAACACAGATACGCAGTATTTT.

V is TRBV5-5 and J is TRBJ1-2, with D perhaps TRBD1 (6 bases). Per germline, CDR1 SGHKS and CDR2 YYEKEE (reference sequence). CDR3 length: 16 residues. Trimming shortened V by 0 bases and J by 2 bases, and 14 bases separated the two germline ends. CDR3 nucleotide sequence: TGTGCCAGCAGCTTGGTTGGGCGGACAGAAAACTATGGCTACACCTTC. Protein product: CASSLVGRTENYGYTF.

This clone was recorded once. This chain links TRBV7-2 with TRBJ1-3; D is ambiguous. The CDR3 contains 13 residues. The V gene's germline CDR1 is SGHTA and CDR2 FQGNSA. V lost 5 bases, J lost 0 bases, and 5 bases lay in between. The CDR3 coding sequence is TGTGCCAGCAGCCAGGTCTCTGGAAACACCATATATTTT. Its protein product is CASSQVSGNTIYF.

This clone was recorded only once. The CDR3 loop is CASSMREGVQPQHF. CDR3 in DNA: TGTGCCAGTAGTATGCGTGAGGGTGTACAGCCCCAGCATTTT. The chain couples TRBV19 to TRBJ1-5, with D uncertain. The germline gives CDR1 LNHDA, CDR2 SQIVND (reference sequence). Deletions cut 3 bases from V and 7 bases from J, with 13 bases between. The CDR3 is 14 residues long.

The chain has TRBV2 and TRBJ2-2, with D perhaps TRBD2 (5 bases). The germline gives CDR1 SNHLY, CDR2 FYNNEI. Trimming removed 11 bases from V and 1 base from J, with 8 bases in between. CDR3 length: 12 amino acids. The CDR3 nucleotides are TGTGCCTCTCGGGGGAACACCGGGGAGCTGTTTTTT. Residues: CASRGNTGELFF.

The chain is built from TRBV18 and TRBJ1-6; 7 positions match TRBD1. CDR1 KGHSH and CDR2 LQKENI come from the germline V gene. The CDR3 covers 14 residues. Trimming at V came to 3 bases and at J to 10 bases, leaving 6 bases not matched to a gene. CDR3 sequence reads: CASSPETGNSPLHF. CDR3 in DNA: TGTGCCAGCTCACCGGAGACAGGGAACTCACCCCTCCACTTT. The full variable domain, its missing parts supplied by reference TRBV18 and TRBJ1-6, is NAGVMQNPRHLVRRRGQEARLRCSPMKGHSHVYWYRQLPEEGLKFMVYLQKENIIDESGMPKERFSAEFPKEGPSILRIQQVVRGDSAAYFCASSPETGNSPLHFGNGTRLTVT.

V gene TRBV15 combines with J gene TRBJ1-4; 7 nucleotides align to TRBD1. The length of the CDR3 is 15 residues. The germline gives CDR1 LNHNV, CDR2 YYDKDF (reference sequence). The V and J ends lost 3 bases and 8 bases, in that order; junction bases with no gene match: 9. As DNA, the CDR3 is TGTGCCACCAGCAGTTTACAGGGGTTGAGGGAAAAACTGTTTTTT. It translates to CATSSLQGLREKLFF.

The rearrangement joins TRBV7-2 to TRBJ1-1, with unresolved D. V was trimmed by 8 bases and J by 3 bases, leaving 16 bases between them. Per germline, CDR1 SGHTA and CDR2 FQGNSA. The CDR3 has 14 amino acids. The CDR3 region is CASAGIVTHTEAFF. In DNA, the CDR3 is TGTGCCAGCGCCGGGATCGTAACACACACTGAAGCTTTCTTT.

This sequence joins TRBV6-4 and TRBJ2-2; 7 nucleotides match TRBD1. Germline CDR1 is MRHNA and CDR2 is SNTAGT. CDR3 length equals 15 residues. The trim removed 5 bases at V and 1 base at J, leaving 4 bases unmatched. DNA of the CDR3: TGTGCCAGCAGTCCTAGACAGGGGAACACCGGGGAGCTGTTTTTT. Its protein is CASSPRQGNTGELFF.

The V and J genes are TRBV7-3 and TRBJ1-1; 8 bases agree with TRBD1. J was trimmed by 3 bases and V by 5 bases; bases with no gene match: 8. This CDR3 contains 15 residues. Germline assignment: CDR1 SGHTA and CDR2 FQGTGA. The CDR3 region is CASSPNRGRDTEAFF. The CDR3 DNA follows: TGTGCCAGCAGCCCCAACAGGGGGAGAGACACTGAAGCTTTCTTT.

The rearrangement uses TRBV6-5 and TRBJ2-1; the D is unclear. This CDR3 has 12 residues. The germline V gene has CDR1 MNHEY and CDR2 SVGAGI. Trimming took off 0 bases at V and 10 bases at J, with 7 bases between the two ends. The chain's CDR3 is CASSYSGLEQFF. The CDR3 DNA reads as TGTGCCAGCAGTTACTCTGGCTTGGAGCAGTTCTTC.

The chain links TRBV9 to TRBJ2-3; D perhaps matches TRBD1 (5 bases). CDR1 and CDR2 (germline): SGDLS, YYNGEE. CDR3 size: 16 residues. The V gene lost 3 bases and the J gene lost 3 bases, with 17 bases spanning the gap. The CDR3 sequence: CASSEGWGKGTDTQYF. In DNA form, the CDR3 reads TGTGCCAGCAGCGAGGGGTGGGGCAAGGGGACAGATACGCAGTATTTT. The whole variable domain, filled in from reference TRBV9 and TRBJ2-3, reads DSGVTQTPKHLITATGQRVTLRCSPRSGDLSVYWYQQSLDQGLQFLIQYYNGEERAKGNILERFSAQQFPDLHSELNLSSLELGDSALYFCASSEGWGKGTDTQYFGPGTRLTVL.

A single count supports this clone. This chain links TRBV10-2 with TRBJ2-3; D call uncertain. Germline CDR1 WSHSY, CDR2 SAAADI. The V gene lost 0 bases and the J gene lost 4 bases, with 17 bases spanning the gap. This CDR3 is built from 17 residues. CDR3 sequence (DNA): TGCGCCAGCAGTGAGTCGAGAACTACCATGGGTTCAGATACGCAGTATTTT. Its protein is CASSESRTTMGSDTQYF.

This clone has more than one count but fewer than ten. The CDR3 nucleotides are TGTGCCAGCAGCTTGGTCGGGACAGGGAAATACAATGAGCAGTTCTTC. Protein product: CASSLVGTGKYNEQFF. The genes are TRBV5-4 and TRBJ2-1; 9 bases fit TRBD1. V was clipped by 0 bases and J by 4 bases; unmatched bases: 5. CDR1 and CDR2 from the germline V gene are SGHNT and YYREEE (reference sequence). This CDR3 has 16 amino acids.

This clone was found a few times. This chain uses TRBV29-1 with TRBJ1-1, with D possibly being TRBD1 (6 bases). Germline CDR1 SQVTM, CDR2 ANQGSEA. CDR3 length equals 12 residues. Trimming took off 6 bases at V and 1 base at J, with 9 bases between the two ends. CDR3 protein: CSVKDRNTEAFF. The CDR3 DNA reads as TGCAGCGTCAAGGACAGGAACACTGAAGCTTTCTTT.

This clone has a single count. The CDR3 region is CASSLMGQKNNSPLHF. The CDR3 DNA follows: TGTGCCAGCAGCTTGATGGGACAGAAGAATAATTCACCCCTCCACTTT. The chain couples TRBV5-6 to TRBJ1-6, with 7 bases that match TRBD1. The V segment lost 1 base and the J segment 5 bases; nucleotides outside the gene matches: 6. In germline, CDR1 is SGHDT, CDR2 YYEEEE. CDR3 length: 16 residues.

Notes on this clone: Within the sample, other DNA sequences also encode this same CDR3. V gene TRBV10-3 combines with J gene TRBJ2-7; D gene ambiguous. This CDR3 is built from 13 residues. CDR1 is ENHRY, CDR2 SYGVKD, per germline. V lost 2 bases to trimming and J lost 0 bases, with 5 bases between them. The CDR3 nucleotides are TGTGCCATCAGTGAGACAGTCTCCTACGAGCAGTACTTC. Residues: CAISETVSYEQYF.

The gene calls are TRBV14 and TRBJ2-7, with D hard to call. The length of the CDR3 is 14 residues. V dropped 1 base and J dropped 6 bases, with 13 bases sitting between them. Germline V gives CDR1 SGHDN, CDR2 FVKESK. The CDR3 region is CASSQALRSGEQYF. Here the CDR3 DNA reads TGTGCCAGCAGCCAAGCTCTCCGGTCAGGCGAGCAGTACTTC.

Remarks on this clone: Additional DNA sequences in this sample encode the identical CDR3. V gene TRBV6-5 combines with J gene TRBJ1-5, with 7 nucleotides matching TRBD1. CDR3 length equals 15 residues. The germline CDR1 and CDR2 sequences are MNHEY and SVGAGI. J was trimmed by 0 bases and V by 6 bases; bases with no gene match: 5. The CDR3 spells CASRRDRDSNQPQHF. In nucleotides, the CDR3 is TGTGCCAGCAGAAGAGACAGGGATAGCAATCAGCCCCAGCATTTT.

The rearrangement links TRBV5-1 to TRBJ2-3; 10 bases line up with TRBD2. This CDR3 has 14 amino acids. Germline V gene data show CDR1 as SGHRS and CDR2 as YFSETQ. V gave up 7 bases and J gave up 7 bases; unmatched junction bases: 9. CDR3 residues: CASGTLAGENTQYF. The DNA of the CDR3 is TGCGCCAGCGGGACCCTAGCGGGGGAGAATACGCAGTATTTT.

The CDR3 region is CATSGLQVSYEQYF. The CDR3, as DNA: TGTGCCACCAGCGGATTACAGGTATCCTACGAGCAGTACTTC. The genes are TRBV15 and TRBJ2-7; D might be TRBD1 (5 bases). V lost 5 bases and J 1 base, leaving 12 bases between the germline ends. This CDR3 contains 14 residues. CDR1 and CDR2 (germline): LNHNV, YYDKDF (reference sequence).

The chain links TRBV28 to TRBJ1-1, with D uncertain. Trimming took 6 bases from V and 5 from J, leaving 10 bases between them. This CDR3 comprises 12 residues. Per germline, CDR1 MDHEN and CDR2 SYDVKM. CDR3 nucleotide sequence: TGTGCCAGCAGCACTCCGGGGACTGAAGCTTTCTTT. Its protein product is CASSTPGTEAFF.

The rearrangement joins TRBV5-1 to TRBJ1-2; no reliable D call. CDR1 SGHRS and CDR2 YFSETQ come from the germline V gene. With 4 bases removed from V and 0 bases from J, the gap between germline ends came to 13 bases. CDR3 length equals 15 residues. The CDR3 bases are TGCGCCAGCAGCATTGGTGCCAGTTCTAACTATGGCTACACCTTC. Amino acids: CASSIGASSNYGYTF.

The chain employs TRBV6-5 and TRBJ1-5, with D possibly being TRBD1 (5 bases). Germline V gene sequence: CDR1 MNHEY, CDR2 SVGAGI. V was shortened by 2 bases and J by 0 bases, with 8 bases between the two germline ends. CDR3 length: 15 amino acids. In DNA, the CDR3 is TGTGCCAGCAGTTACGGAAGGGGTAGCAATCAGCCCCAGCATTTT. It specifies CASSYGRGSNQPQHF.

The CDR3 DNA is TGTGCCACCGGGACTAGCGGGGGCAACAATGAGCAGTTCTTC. It encodes CATGTSGGNNEQFF. The chain uses TRBV10-3 and TRBJ2-1; 14 bases match TRBD2. The trim removed 10 bases at V and 5 bases at J, leaving 4 bases unmatched. There are 14 residues in the CDR3. The V gene's germline CDR1 is ENHRY and CDR2 SYGVKD.